The 3 T cell receptor beta chains below all came from one sample that was sequenced in a study of cytomegalovirus exposure and HLA in healthy donors. Both 60 Vbeta primers and 13 Jbeta primers went into the PCR. Measured with immunoSEQ multiplex PCR; TCRdb has only the in-frame clones, and not every one. The sample yields 120,000 to 150,000 clones, about 70% seen once. The sequencing sample was made of PBMCs. The receptors derive from a middle-aged woman in good health and CMV-seronegative.

The J gene is TRBJ1-4, the V gene TRBV30; TRBD1 agrees at 9 bases. CDR3 size: 15 residues. Germline assignment: CDR1 GTSNPN and CDR2 SVGIG (reference sequence). The V segment lost 0 bases and the J segment 8 bases; nucleotides outside the gene matches: 7. The CDR3: CAWSVTGGAREKLFF. CDR3 DNA: TGTGCCTGGAGTGTCACAGGGGGCGCAAGGGAAAAACTGTTTTTT.

In this sample, this clone turned up a few times. The chain uses TRBV7-9 and TRBJ1-2; D not certain. This CDR3 is built from 18 residues. Germline CDR1 and CDR2: SEHNR and FQNEAQ (reference sequence). Between the trimmed V and J ends, which lost 2 bases and 8 bases, there was a span of 27 bases. The CDR3 coding sequence is TGTGCCAGCAGCTTAAACCCGTATATAATAGCTGGTCATGGGGGCTACACCTTC. It specifies CASSLNPYIIAGHGGYTF.

This clone was observed once. The chain couples TRBV7-7 to TRBJ2-1, with unresolved D. Trimming cost V 5 bases and J 5 bases, with 10 bases left between them. Germline V gives CDR1 SSHAT, CDR2 FNYEAQ (reference sequence). The CDR3 is 13 amino acids. The DNA for the CDR3 is TGTGCCAGCAGCCTAACCACTAACAATGAGCAGTTCTTC. Its protein product is CASSLTTNNEQFF.